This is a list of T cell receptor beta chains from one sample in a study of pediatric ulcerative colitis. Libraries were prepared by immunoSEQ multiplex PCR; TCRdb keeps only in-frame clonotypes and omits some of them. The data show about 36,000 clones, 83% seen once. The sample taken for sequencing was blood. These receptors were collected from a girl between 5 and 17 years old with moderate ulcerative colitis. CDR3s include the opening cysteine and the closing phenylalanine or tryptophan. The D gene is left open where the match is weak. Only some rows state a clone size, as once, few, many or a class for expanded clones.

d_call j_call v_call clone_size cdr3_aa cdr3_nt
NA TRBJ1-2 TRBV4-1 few CASSQDRGYGYTF TGCGCCAGCAGCCAGGATAGGGGCTATGGCTACACCTTC
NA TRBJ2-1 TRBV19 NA CASSMRVSYNEQFF TGTGCCAGTAGTATGAGGGTCTCCTACAATGAGCAGTTCTTC
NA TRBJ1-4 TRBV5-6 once CASSPAGGPLGKLFF TGTGCCAGCAGCCCGGCGGGGGGGCCACTTGGAAAACTGTTTTTT
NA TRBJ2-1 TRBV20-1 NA CSATLYNEQFF TGCAGTGCCACCTTGTACAATGAGCAGTTCTTC
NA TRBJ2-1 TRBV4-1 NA CASSQVNLVSYNEQFF TGCGCCAGCAGCCAAGTTAACCTAGTCTCCTACAATGAGCAGTTCTTC
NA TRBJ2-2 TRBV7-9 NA CASSLYGLGQLNTGELFF TGTGCCAGCAGCTTATACGGTTTGGGACAATTGAACACCGGGGAGCTGTTTTTT
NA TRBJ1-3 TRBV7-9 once CASSLASGTSKVSGNTIYF TGTGCCAGCAGCTTAGCGTCGGGCACATCTAAAGTCTCTGGAAACACCATATATTTT
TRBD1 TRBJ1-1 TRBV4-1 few CASSPPDRVPRDTEAFF TGCGCCAGCAGCCCCCCCGACAGGGTTCCTCGGGACACTGAAGCTTTCTTT
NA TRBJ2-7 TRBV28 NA CASVEGSGYEQYF TGTGCCAGTGTTGAGGGTTCTGGCTACGAGCAGTACTTC
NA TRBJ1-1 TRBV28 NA CASSYVQENTEAFF TGTGCCAGCAGTTATGTCCAGGAGAACACTGAAGCTTTCTTT
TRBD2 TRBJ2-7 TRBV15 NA CATSKRLAGVWYEQYF TGTGCCACCAGCAAGCGACTAGCGGGAGTTTGGTACGAGCAGTACTTC
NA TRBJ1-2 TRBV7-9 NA CASSETPYGYTF TGTGCCAGCAGTGAAACCCCTTATGGCTACACCTTC
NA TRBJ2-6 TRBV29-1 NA CSVARGVSGANVLTF TGCAGCGTTGCTCGTGGGGTATCTGGGGCCAACGTCCTGACTTTC
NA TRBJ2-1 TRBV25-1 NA CAGQGGADNEQFF TGTGCCGGACAGGGAGGGGCCGACAATGAGCAGTTCTTC
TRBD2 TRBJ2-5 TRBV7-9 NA CASSLGLAGEETQYF TGTGCCAGCAGCTTGGGACTAGCGGGAGAGGAGACCCAGTACTTC
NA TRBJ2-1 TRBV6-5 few CASRGTESYNEQFF TGTGCCAGCAGAGGGACGGAATCCTACAATGAGCAGTTCTTC
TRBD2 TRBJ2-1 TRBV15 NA CATSRGTSPYNEQFF TGTGCCACCAGCAGGGGGACTAGTCCCTACAATGAGCAGTTCTTC
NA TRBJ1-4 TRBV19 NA CASRRLEKLFF TGTGCCAGTAGGAGACTCGAAAAACTGTTTTTT
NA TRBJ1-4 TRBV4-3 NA CASSHKGEKLFF TGCGCCAGCAGCCACAAGGGTGAAAAACTGTTTTTT
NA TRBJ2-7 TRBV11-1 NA CASSLGARRSSYEQYF TGTGCCAGCAGCTTAGGGGCAAGGCGAAGCTCCTACGAGCAGTACTTC